The clone carrying this TCR beta chain was found a few times. The sample comes from a study of blood T cells in healthy people across ages. A second PCR of 7 to 11 cycles used a sample-barcoded 5' primer and a J-beta primer mix. Each CDR3 protein gets one entry after TCRdb re-called the 5' RACE reads with MiXCR. This sample yields around 520,000 distinct CDR3 sequences, of which 27% are seen a single time; approximately 3.5% belongs to the top ten. With 4 bases removed from V and 1 base from J, the gap between germline ends came to 15 bases. Germline CDR1 SGHDT, CDR2 YYEEEE. The CDR3 spans 15 residues. The sample was also linked to a second study, of T cells of mothers and their children.

The TCR sequence derives from a boy under 10 years old in good health. The sequenced material came from blood. The chain joins TRBV5-6 to TRBJ2-7, with D possibly TRBD2 on 6 matching bases. The CDR3 region is CASSQLPGTSYEQYF. CDR3 DNA sequence: TGTGCCAGCAGCCAACTCCCCGGGACTTCCTACGAGCAGTACTTC.